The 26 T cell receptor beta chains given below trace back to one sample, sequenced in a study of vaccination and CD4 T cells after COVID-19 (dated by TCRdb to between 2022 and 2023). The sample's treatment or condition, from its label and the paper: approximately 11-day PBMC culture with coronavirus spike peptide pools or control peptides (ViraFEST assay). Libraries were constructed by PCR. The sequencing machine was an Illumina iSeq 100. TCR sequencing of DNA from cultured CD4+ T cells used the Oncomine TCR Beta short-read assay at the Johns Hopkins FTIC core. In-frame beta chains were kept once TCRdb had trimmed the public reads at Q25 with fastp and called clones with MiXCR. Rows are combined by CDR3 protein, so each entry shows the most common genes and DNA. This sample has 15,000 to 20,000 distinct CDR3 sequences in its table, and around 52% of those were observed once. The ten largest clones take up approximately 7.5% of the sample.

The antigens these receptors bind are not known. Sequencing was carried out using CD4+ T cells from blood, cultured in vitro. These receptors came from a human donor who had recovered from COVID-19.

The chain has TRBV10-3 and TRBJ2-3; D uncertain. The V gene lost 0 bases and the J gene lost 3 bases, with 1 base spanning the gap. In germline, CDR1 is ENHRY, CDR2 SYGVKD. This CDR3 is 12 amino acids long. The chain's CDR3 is CAISESTDTQYF. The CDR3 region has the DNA TGTGCCATCAGTGAGTCGACAGATACGCAGTATTTT.

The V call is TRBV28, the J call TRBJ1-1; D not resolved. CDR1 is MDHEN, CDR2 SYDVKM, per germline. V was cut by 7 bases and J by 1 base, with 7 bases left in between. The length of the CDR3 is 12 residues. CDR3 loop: CASMVQNTEAFF. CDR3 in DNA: TGTGCCAGCATGGTACAGAACACTGAAGCTTTCTTT.

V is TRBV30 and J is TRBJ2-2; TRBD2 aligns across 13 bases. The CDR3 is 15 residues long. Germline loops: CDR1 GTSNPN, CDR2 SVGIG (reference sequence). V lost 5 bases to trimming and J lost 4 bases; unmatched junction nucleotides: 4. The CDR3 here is CAWRTSGSGTGELFF. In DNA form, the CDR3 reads TGTGCCTGGCGGACTAGCGGGAGCGGCACCGGGGAGCTGTTTTTT. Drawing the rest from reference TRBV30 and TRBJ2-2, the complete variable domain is SQTIHQWPATLVQPVGSPLSLECTVEGTSNPNLYWYRQAAGRGLQLLFYSVGIGQISSEVPQNLSASRPQDRQFILSSKKLLLSDSGFYLCAWRTSGSGTGELFFGEGSRLTVL.

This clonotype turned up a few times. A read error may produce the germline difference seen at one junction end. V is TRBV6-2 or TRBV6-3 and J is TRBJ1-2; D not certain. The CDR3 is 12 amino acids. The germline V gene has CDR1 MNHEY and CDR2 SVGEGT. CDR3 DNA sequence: TGTGCCAGCAGGTACCCCCCGGCGACCTCTTACTTC. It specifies CASRYPPATSYF.

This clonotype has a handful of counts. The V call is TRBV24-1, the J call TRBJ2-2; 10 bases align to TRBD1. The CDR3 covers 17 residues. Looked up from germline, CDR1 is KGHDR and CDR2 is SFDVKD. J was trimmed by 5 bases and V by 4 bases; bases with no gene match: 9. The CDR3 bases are TGTGCCACCAGTGACTCGGGACAGGGGCCGCGGACCGGGGAGCTGTTTTTT. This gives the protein CATSDSGQGPRTGELFF.

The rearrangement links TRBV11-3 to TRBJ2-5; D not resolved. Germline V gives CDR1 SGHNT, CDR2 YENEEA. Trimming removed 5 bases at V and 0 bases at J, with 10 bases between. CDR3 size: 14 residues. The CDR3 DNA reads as TGTGCCAGCAGCCGTTGGACGGACCAAGAGACCCAGTACTTC. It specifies CASSRWTDQETQYF.

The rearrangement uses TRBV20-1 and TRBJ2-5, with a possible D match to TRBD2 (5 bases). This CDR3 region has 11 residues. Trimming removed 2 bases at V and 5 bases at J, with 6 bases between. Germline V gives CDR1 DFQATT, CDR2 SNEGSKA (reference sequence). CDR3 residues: CSARRGETQYF. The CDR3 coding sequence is TGCAGTGCTAGAAGAGGGGAGACCCAGTACTTC.

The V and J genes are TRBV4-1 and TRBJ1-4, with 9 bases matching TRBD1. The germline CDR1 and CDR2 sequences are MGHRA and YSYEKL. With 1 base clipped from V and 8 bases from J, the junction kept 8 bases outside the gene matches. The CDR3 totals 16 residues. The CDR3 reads CASSQVPGQGWEKLFF. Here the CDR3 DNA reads TGCGCCAGCAGCCAAGTCCCGGGACAGGGTTGGGAAAAACTGTTTTTT.

CDR3 protein: CASSGARTEQYF. Written as DNA, the CDR3 is TGTGCCAGCAGTGGAGCCCGAACAGAGCAGTACTTC. The gene calls are TRBV27 and TRBJ2-7; D remains unclear. Germline lookup yields CDR1 MNHEY and CDR2 SMNVEV (reference sequence). The CDR3 covers 12 residues. Trimming left V 5 bases short and J 7 bases short, with 12 bases between.

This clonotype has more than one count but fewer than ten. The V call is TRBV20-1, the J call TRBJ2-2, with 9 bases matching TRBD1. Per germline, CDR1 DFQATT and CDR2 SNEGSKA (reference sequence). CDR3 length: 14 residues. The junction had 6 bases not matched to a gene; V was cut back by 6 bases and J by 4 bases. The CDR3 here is CSAYPGQGTGELFF. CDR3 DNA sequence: TGCAGTGCCTATCCGGGACAGGGCACCGGGGAGCTGTTTTTT.

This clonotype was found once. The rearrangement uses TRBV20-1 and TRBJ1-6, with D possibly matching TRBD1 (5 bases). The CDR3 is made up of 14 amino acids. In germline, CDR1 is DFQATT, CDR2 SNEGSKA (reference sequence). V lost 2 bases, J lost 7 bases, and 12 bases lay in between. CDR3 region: CSARSQGGNSPLHF. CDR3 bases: TGCAGTGCTAGATCCCAGGGAGGGAATTCACCCCTCCACTTT.

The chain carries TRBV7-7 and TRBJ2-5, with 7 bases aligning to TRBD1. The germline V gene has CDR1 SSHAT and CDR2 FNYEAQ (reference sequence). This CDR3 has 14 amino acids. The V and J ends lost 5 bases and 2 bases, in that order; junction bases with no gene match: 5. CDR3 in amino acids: CASSLWGQQETQYF. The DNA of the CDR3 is TGTGCCAGCAGCCTCTGGGGACAGCAAGAGACCCAGTACTTC.

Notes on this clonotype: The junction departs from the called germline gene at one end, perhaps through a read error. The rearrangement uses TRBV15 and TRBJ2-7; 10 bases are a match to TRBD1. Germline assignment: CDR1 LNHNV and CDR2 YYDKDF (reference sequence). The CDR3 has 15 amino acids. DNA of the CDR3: TGTCCCACCAGCACATTGGGACAGGGGAACAACGAGCAGTACTTC. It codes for CPTSTLGQGNNEQYF.

In DNA, the CDR3 is TGTGCTAGTGGTTTGCCTCCCGGGGGAGATGGCTACACCTTC. As protein: CASGLPPGGDGYTF. V and J are TRBV12-5 and TRBJ1-2; D may be TRBD1 (5 bases). The CDR3 covers 14 residues. The V gene's germline CDR1 is LGHNT and CDR2 FRNRAP. V was cut by 2 bases and J by 6 bases, with 13 bases left in between.

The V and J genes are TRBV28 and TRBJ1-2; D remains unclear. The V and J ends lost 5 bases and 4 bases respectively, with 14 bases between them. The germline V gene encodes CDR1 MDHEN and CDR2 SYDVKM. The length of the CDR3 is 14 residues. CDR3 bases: TGTGCCAGCAGTGTCCACAGACTCAGCTATGGCTACACCTTC. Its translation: CASSVHRLSYGYTF.

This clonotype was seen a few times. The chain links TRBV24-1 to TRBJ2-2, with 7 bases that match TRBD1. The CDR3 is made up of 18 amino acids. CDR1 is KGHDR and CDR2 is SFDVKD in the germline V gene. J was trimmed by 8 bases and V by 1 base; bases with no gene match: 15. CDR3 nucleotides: TGTGCCACCAGTGATTTCGGCCCGGGACGCTCCAGGGGGGGGGAGCTGTTTTTT. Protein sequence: CATSDFGPGRSRGGELFF.

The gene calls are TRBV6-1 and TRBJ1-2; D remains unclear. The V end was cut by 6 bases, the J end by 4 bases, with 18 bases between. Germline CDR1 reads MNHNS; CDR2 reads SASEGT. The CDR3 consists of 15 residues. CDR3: CASRVTEGTGYGYTF. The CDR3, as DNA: TGTGCCAGCAGAGTTACTGAGGGAACTGGCTATGGCTACACCTTC.

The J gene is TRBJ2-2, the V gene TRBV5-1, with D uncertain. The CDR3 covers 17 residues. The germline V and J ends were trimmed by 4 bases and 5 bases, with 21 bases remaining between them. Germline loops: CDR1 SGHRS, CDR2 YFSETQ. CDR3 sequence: CASSQGSLGAITGELFF. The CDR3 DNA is TGCGCCAGCAGCCAAGGCTCCCTCGGCGCTATTACCGGGGAGCTGTTTTTT.

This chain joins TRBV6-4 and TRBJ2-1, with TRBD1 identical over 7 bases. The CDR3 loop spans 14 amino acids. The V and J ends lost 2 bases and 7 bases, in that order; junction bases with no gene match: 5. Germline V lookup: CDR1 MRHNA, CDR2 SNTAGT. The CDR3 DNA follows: TGTGCCAGCAGTGACCAGCCACAGGGGAATGAGCAGTTCTTC. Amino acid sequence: CASSDQPQGNEQFF.

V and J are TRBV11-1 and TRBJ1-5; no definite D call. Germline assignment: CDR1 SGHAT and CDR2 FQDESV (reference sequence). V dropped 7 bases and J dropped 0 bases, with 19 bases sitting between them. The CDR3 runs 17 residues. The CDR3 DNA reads TGTGCCAGCACCGCGCGGGCCCCAAAGGATAGCAATCAGCCCCAGCATTTT. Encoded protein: CASTARAPKDSNQPQHF.

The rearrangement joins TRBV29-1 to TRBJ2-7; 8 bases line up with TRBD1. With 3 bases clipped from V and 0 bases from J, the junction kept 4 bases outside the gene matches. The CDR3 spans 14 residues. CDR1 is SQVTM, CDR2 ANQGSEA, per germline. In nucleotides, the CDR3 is TGCAGCGTTGATGGGGACAGGAGCTCCTACGAGCAGTACTTC. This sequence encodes CSVDGDRSSYEQYF.

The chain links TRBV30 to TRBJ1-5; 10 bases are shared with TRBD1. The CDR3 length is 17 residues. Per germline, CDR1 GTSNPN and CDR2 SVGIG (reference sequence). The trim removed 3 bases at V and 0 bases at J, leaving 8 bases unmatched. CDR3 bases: TGTGCCTGGAGCGCGGGACAGGGGCTTTATAGCAATCAGCCCCAGCATTTT. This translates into CAWSAGQGLYSNQPQHF.

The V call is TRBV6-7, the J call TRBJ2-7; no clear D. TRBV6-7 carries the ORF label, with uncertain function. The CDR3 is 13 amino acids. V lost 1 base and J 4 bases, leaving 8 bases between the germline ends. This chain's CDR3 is CASSYFWEYEQYF. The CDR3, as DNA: TGTGCCAGCAGTTACTTTTGGGAATACGAGCAGTACTTC.

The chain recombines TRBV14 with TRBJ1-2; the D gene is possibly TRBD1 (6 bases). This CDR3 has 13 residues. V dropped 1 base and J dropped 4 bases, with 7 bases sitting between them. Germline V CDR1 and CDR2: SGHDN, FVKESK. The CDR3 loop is CASSQGGAYGYTF. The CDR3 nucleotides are TGTGCCAGCAGCCAAGGGGGGGCCTATGGCTACACCTTC.

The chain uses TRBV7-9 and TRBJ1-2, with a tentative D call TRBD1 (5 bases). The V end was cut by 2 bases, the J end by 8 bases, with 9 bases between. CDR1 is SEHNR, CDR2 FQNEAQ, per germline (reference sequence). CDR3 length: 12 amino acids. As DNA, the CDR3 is TGTGCCAGCAGCTTACAGGGTGGCGGCTACACCTTC. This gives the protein CASSLQGGGYTF.

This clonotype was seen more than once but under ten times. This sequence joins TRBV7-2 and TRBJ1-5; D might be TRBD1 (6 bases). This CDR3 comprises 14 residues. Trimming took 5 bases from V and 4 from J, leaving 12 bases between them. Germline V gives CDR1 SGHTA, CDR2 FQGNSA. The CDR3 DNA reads TGTGCCAGCAGCCCCAGCCAGGGGAATCAGCCCCAGCATTTT. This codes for CASSPSQGNQPQHF.